This T cell receptor (beta chain) was retrieved from a study of T-cell memory formation after mild COVID-19. The CDR3 covers 15 residues. V lost 4 bases and J lost 1; bases outside the gene matches: 5. Per the germline V gene, CDR1 is MNHEY and CDR2 is SVGAGI. TCRdb called the 5' RACE reads again in MiXCR, with one record for every CDR3 protein. The sample lists about 360,000 distinct CDR3 sequences; around 15% were seen once. This TCR came from a man between 18 and 35 years old who had mild COVID-19 (a few samples of this study predate the infection). Cell type and time point are not known. The specimen was PBMCs or a T cell subset sorted from them (not recorded which). The chain couples TRBV6-5 to TRBJ1-1, with TRBD1 identical over 8 bases. CDR3 loop: CASSSHRGGNTEAFF. The CDR3 nucleotides read TGTGCCAGCAGTTCCCACAGGGGGGGGAACACTGAAGCTTTCTTT.